What follows describes a single TCR beta chain. This sample was taken from a study of CD8 T cells in Susac syndrome. The study used treatment-naive patients who had stable or active relapsing-remitting disease as multiple sclerosis controls. An amount of RNA that ranged from roughly 0.5 to 1 ug was reverse transcribed with random hexamers. Each CDR3 protein gets one entry after TCRdb re-called the immunoSEQ multiplex PCR reads with MiXCR. The table includes about 80,000 distinct CDR3 sequences, roughly 91% detected once. The clonotype originates from a human donor with multiple sclerosis. The material sequenced was CD8+ T cells from PBMCs.

CDR3 sequence: CASSEGRMGDYGYTF. The DNA for the CDR3 is TGTGCCAGCAGCGAGGGACGGATGGGGGACTATGGCTACACCTTC. This rearrangement joins TRBV9 to TRBJ1-2, with a weak D call TRBD1 (5 bases). The germline CDR1 and CDR2 sequences are SGDLS and YYNGEE. Trimming removed 3 bases from V and 3 bases from J, with 15 bases in between. CDR3 size: 15 residues.